This T cell receptor beta chain originates from a study of shared clonotypes between healthy human individuals. Study results and limitations: Represented diversity (both genetic and exposure-history) was limited by the small number of donors.

With respect to this clone: Its antigen remains unknown.

Some clones are missing from TCRdb's copy, which holds only in-frame ones; the method was immunoSEQ multiplex PCR. The sample has about 1.9 million clones, 80% to 95% seen once; the top ten hold approximately 1.7%. Positive CCR7 selection of CD45RO-negative cells yielded the naive CD8 cells, and terminally differentiated effector memory CD45RA+ cells were excluded. This receptor was obtained from a man aged 18 to 29 in good health. Some clones in this sample may be carry-over from other donors' samples. The material sequenced was naive CD8+ T cells from PBMCs.

CDR3 sequence reads: CASSGGTSGRYEQYF. The DNA of the CDR3 is TGTGCCAGCAGCGGCGGGACTAGCGGGAGGTACGAGCAGTACTTC. This sequence joins TRBV11-2 and TRBJ2-7, with TRBD2 matching 15 bases. Germline assignment: CDR1 SGHAT and CDR2 FQNNGV. With 5 bases clipped from V and 4 bases from J, the junction kept 3 bases outside the gene matches. This CDR3 contains 15 residues.